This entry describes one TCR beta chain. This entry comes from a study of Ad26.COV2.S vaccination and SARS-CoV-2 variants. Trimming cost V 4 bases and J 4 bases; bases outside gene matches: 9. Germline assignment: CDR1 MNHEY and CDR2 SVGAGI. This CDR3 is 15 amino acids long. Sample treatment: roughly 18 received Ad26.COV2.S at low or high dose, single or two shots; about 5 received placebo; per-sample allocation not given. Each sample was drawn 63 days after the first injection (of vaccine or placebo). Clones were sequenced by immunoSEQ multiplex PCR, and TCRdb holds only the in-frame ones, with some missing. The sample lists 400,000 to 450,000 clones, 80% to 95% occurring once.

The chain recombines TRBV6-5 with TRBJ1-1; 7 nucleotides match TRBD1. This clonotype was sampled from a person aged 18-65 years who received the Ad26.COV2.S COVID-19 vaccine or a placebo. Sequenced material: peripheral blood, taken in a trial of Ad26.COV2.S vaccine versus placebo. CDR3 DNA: TGTGCCAGCAGTTCCGCCGGGACAGCTGGCACTGAAGCTTTCTTT. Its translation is CASSSAGTAGTEAFF.